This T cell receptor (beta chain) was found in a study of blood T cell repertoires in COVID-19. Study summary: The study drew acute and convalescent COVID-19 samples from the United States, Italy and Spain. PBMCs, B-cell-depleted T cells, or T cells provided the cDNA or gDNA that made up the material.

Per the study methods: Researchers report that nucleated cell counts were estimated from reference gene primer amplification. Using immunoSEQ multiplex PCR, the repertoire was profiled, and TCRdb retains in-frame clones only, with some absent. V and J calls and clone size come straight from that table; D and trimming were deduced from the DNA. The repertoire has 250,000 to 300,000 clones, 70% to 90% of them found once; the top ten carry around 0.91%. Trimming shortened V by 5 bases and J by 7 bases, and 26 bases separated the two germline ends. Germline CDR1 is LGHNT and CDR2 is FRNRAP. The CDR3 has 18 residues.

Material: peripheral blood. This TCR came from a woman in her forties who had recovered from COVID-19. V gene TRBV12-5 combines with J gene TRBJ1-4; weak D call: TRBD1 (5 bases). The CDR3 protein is CASGPHTPPDERGEKLFF. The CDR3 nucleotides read TGTGCTAGTGGTCCACACACCCCTCCGGACGAAAGGGGTGAAAAACTGTTTTTT.